One sample yielded the 10 T cell receptor beta chains listed below, sequenced in a study of T cell responses to AZD1222 COVID-19 vaccine. Libraries were prepared by immunoSEQ multiplex PCR; TCRdb keeps only in-frame clonotypes and omits some of them. Among approximately 110,000 clones listed, about nine tenths were seen once. The specimen comprised peripheral blood, sampled on day 0 of AZD1222 vaccination. The receptors were sampled from an adult in good health.

This clone came up a few times. CDR3 region: CASSVGDGFYEQYF. The CDR3 coding sequence is TGTGCCAGCAGCGTAGGTGACGGGTTCTACGAGCAGTACTTC. J is TRBJ2-7 and V is TRBV9; no definite D call. The length of the CDR3 is 14 residues. Germline CDR1 is SGDLS and CDR2 is YYNGEE. V shed 0 bases and J shed 3 bases, with 10 bases lying between them. The full variable domain, completed using reference TRBV9 and TRBJ2-7, is DSGVTQTPKHLITATGQRVTLRCSPRSGDLSVYWYQQSLDQGLQFLIQYYNGEERAKGNILERFSAQQFPDLHSELNLSSLELGDSALYFCASSVGDGFYEQYFGPGTRLTVT.

This clone occurred a few times. The chain recombines TRBV6-5 with TRBJ2-1, with 9 bases lining up with TRBD2. The V gene end was trimmed by 6 bases and the J gene end by 6 bases; junction bases not matched to a gene: 9. CDR1 is MNHEY and CDR2 is SVGAGI in the germline V gene. The CDR3 sequence is 15 residues long. CDR3 amino acids: CASRSGTSLGNEQFF. The DNA for the CDR3 is TGTGCCAGCAGGTCCGGGACTAGCTTAGGCAATGAGCAGTTCTTC.

This clone was seen only once. This chain connects TRBV19 to TRBJ2-1; TRBD1 agrees at 7 bases. V was pared by 3 bases and J by 9 bases, with 5 bases of the junction left unmatched. The CDR3 is 13 residues long. Germline V gene lookup returns CDR1 LNHDA and CDR2 SQIVND (reference sequence). The CDR3 DNA sequence: TGTGCCAGTAGTATGAACAGGGGTTTTGAGCAGTTCTTC. Protein: CASSMNRGFEQFF.

This sequence joins TRBV7-2 and TRBJ1-2; unclear D gene. There are 13 residues in the CDR3. Trimming took 2 bases from V and 5 from J, leaving 9 bases between them. Germline V CDR1 and CDR2: SGHTA, FQGNSA. CDR3 sequence (DNA): TGTGCCAGCAGCTTACAGTCCCTATATGGCTACACCTTC. Its translation is CASSLQSLYGYTF.

The rearrangement links TRBV19 to TRBJ1-6; possibly TRBD1 for D (5 bases). V gave up 6 bases and J gave up 7 bases, with 16 bases separating them. Germline V lookup: CDR1 LNHDA, CDR2 SQIVND (reference sequence). This CDR3 is 15 amino acids long. The CDR3 DNA reads as TGTGCCAGTAGCGGGCGGGGACTGCGGAATTCACCCCTCCACTTT. Its translation: CASSGRGLRNSPLHF. The complete variable domain, with remaining parts taken from reference TRBV19 and TRBJ1-6, reads DGGITQSPKYLFRKEGQNVTLSCEQNLNHDAMYWYRQDPGQGLRLIYYSQIVNDFQKGDIAEGYSVSREKKESFPLTVTSAQKNPTAFYLCASSGRGLRNSPLHFGNGTRLTVT.

The genes are TRBV7-8 and TRBJ1-6, with TRBD1 as a possible D gene (6 bases). V shed 3 bases and J shed 9 bases, with 12 bases lying between them. The germline V gene has CDR1 SGHVS and CDR2 FQNEAQ. This CDR3 contains 14 residues. CDR3 DNA sequence: TGTGCCAGCAGCTTGGGGGGGCAGGGTTCACCCCTCCACTTT. Translated: CASSLGGQGSPLHF.

V usage is TRBV19 and J usage is TRBJ1-6; a possible D gene is TRBD1 (6 bases). The CDR3 totals 15 residues. CDR1 is LNHDA and CDR2 is SQIVND in the germline V gene (reference sequence). The ends were cut back, 5 bases at V and 4 bases at J, with 12 bases in the middle. The DNA of the CDR3 is TGTGCCAGTAGTGAATTCGGACAGTATAATTCACCCCTCCACTTT. Protein product: CASSEFGQYNSPLHF.

V is TRBV4-1 and J is TRBJ1-5; 7 nucleotides align to TRBD1. The germline V gene encodes CDR1 MGHRA and CDR2 YSYEKL. Germline trimming cut 4 bases from V and 3 bases from J; bases unmatched to any gene: 9. This CDR3 region has 16 residues. The CDR3: CASSRQPGTVNQPQHF. The CDR3 DNA reads as TGCGCCAGCAGCCGACAACCCGGGACAGTCAATCAGCCCCAGCATTTT.

This clone was recorded only once. The CDR3 protein is CASSLTGSDSPLHF. The CDR3 DNA reads TGTGCCAGCAGCTTGACAGGCTCGGATTCACCCCTCCACTTT. The V call is TRBV4-2, the J call TRBJ1-6; possibly TRBD1 for D (6 bases). Germline V CDR1 and CDR2: LGHNA, YNFKEQ. V lost 5 bases and J 8 bases, leaving 13 bases between the germline ends. The CDR3 has 14 residues.

V and J are TRBV2 and TRBJ2-1; D is unclear. Trimming shortened V by 6 bases and J by 3 bases, and 12 bases separated the two germline ends. Germline V CDR1 and CDR2: SNHLY, FYNNEI. CDR3 size: 14 residues. The chain's CDR3 is CASRDGWHYNEQFF. CDR3 in DNA: TGTGCCAGCAGGGACGGGTGGCACTACAATGAGCAGTTCTTC.